This TCR beta chain was recovered during a study of OX40 agonist ivuxolimab in advanced cancers. This CDR3 region has 14 residues. The V end was cut by 6 bases, the J end by 7 bases, with 15 bases between. From germline, CDR1 is SEHNR and CDR2 FQNEAQ (reference sequence). Only in-frame clones appear in the TCRdb table, and some are missing; sequencing was by immunoSEQ multiplex PCR. Among 70,000 to 90,000 clones, over 80% were seen once, and the ten largest hold around 1.8%. Specimen: CD4+ or CD8+ T cells sorted from blood, collected in a trial of the OX40 agonist ivuxolimab. The chain links TRBV7-9 to TRBJ1-4, with D unresolved. This TCR was recovered from an adult with an advanced solid tumor such as melanoma, head and neck, liver or kidney cancer. This CDR3 reads CASSQESGGEKLFF. The CDR3 bases are TGTGCCAGCAGTCAAGAGAGCGGTGGTGAAAAACTGTTTTTT. Supplemented by reference TRBV7-9 and TRBJ1-4, the full variable domain reads DTGVSQNPRHKITKRGQNVTFRCDPISEHNRLYWYRQTLGQGPEFLTYFQNEAQLEKSRLLSDRFSAERPKGSFSTLEIQRTEQGDSAMYLCASSQESGGEKLFFGSGTQLSVL.